What follows are 26 T cell receptor beta chains derived from one specimen sequenced in a study of blood T cell repertoires in COVID-19. Profiling relied on immunoSEQ multiplex PCR, and the TCRdb table lists in-frame clones only, not all of them. Of roughly 250,000 clones listed, about nine tenths are singletons. The sample taken for sequencing was PBMCs or T cells enriched from blood (not recorded which). These receptors came from a woman in her 50s who had recovered from COVID-19.

The chain combines TRBV19 with TRBJ2-2, with D tentatively TRBD1 (6 bases). This CDR3 is built from 16 residues. Germline V gene data show CDR1 as LNHDA and CDR2 as SQIVND (reference sequence). Trimming left V 3 bases short and J 2 bases short, with 13 bases between. The CDR3 sequence: CASSIRQVTNTGELFF. In DNA, the CDR3 is TGTGCCAGTAGTATCAGACAGGTGACCAACACCGGGGAGCTGTTTTTT.

The V and J genes are TRBV18 and TRBJ1-1; TRBD1 matches at 7 bases. Trimming took 3 bases from V and 0 from J; bases not matched to a gene: 4. The CDR3 is 15 residues long. CDR1 and CDR2 (germline): KGHSH, LQKENI. In nucleotides, the CDR3 is TGTGCCAGCTCACCCCAGGGGGACATGAACACTGAAGCTTTCTTT. The encoded protein is CASSPQGDMNTEAFF. The variable domain in full, completed from reference TRBV18 and TRBJ1-1, reads NAGVMQNPRHLVRRRGQEARLRCSPMKGHSHVYWYRQLPEEGLKFMVYLQKENIIDESGMPKERFSAEFPKEGPSILRIQQVVRGDSAAYFCASSPQGDMNTEAFFGQGTRLTVV.

This clone was picked up one time. The chain recombines TRBV4-2 with TRBJ2-1, with D uncertain. Germline V gene data show CDR1 as LGHNA and CDR2 as YNFKEQ. The CDR3 totals 13 residues. The V and J ends lost 0 bases and 7 bases respectively, with 7 bases between them. The CDR3 DNA reads as TGTGCCAGCAGCCAAGATCTCGTGAATGAGCAGTTCTTC. It is translated as CASSQDLVNEQFF.

This clone was counted between two and nine times. V is TRBV10-3 and J is TRBJ1-5; D not certain. The V end lost 6 bases, the J end lost 4 bases, and 10 bases lay between the germline ends. This CDR3 is 13 amino acids long. CDR1 is ENHRY and CDR2 is SYGVKD in the germline V gene. The CDR3 loop is CAISRSANQPQHF. CDR3 in DNA: TGTGCCATCAGCCGAAGCGCGAATCAGCCCCAGCATTTT.

This clone has just a few counts. The chain combines TRBV4-2 with TRBJ1-2; 7 bases line up with TRBD1. The trim removed 1 base at V and 1 base at J, leaving 18 bases unmatched. CDR3 length: 20 residues. Germline V gene lookup returns CDR1 LGHNA and CDR2 YNFKEQ. Written as DNA, the CDR3 is TGTGCCAGCAGCCAAGTTACAGGGGTTCCACTCCGGGGGCATAACTATGGCTACACCTTC. Translating it yields CASSQVTGVPLRGHNYGYTF.

This clone has just one count. The genes are TRBV27 and TRBJ1-1, with a tentative D call TRBD1 (5 bases). The CDR3 covers 14 residues. Trimming took off 6 bases at V and 7 bases at J, with 18 bases between the two ends. Germline CDR1 MNHEY, CDR2 SMNVEV (reference sequence). This CDR3 is CASSRSRIRGEAFF. The CDR3 DNA sequence: TGTGCCAGCAGCCGGAGTCGGATTAGGGGTGAAGCTTTCTTT.

This chain joins TRBV4-2 and TRBJ1-1; tentatively, D is TRBD1 (6 bases). This CDR3 comprises 12 residues. V was pared by 4 bases and J by 8 bases, with 11 bases between. Germline values: CDR1 LGHNA, CDR2 YNFKEQ. The CDR3 DNA reads as TGTGCCAGCAGCCGGGCGGGGGCGGAAGCTTTCTTT. Its translation is CASSRAGAEAFF.

This clone was picked up one time. The chain recombines TRBV6-2 or TRBV6-3 with TRBJ2-7; 7 nucleotides agree with TRBD1. V was clipped by 5 bases and J by 2 bases; unmatched bases: 15. This CDR3 has 17 amino acids. Germline V gives CDR1 MNHEY, CDR2 SVGEGT. This CDR3 reads CASSPGQLLSPTYEQYF. CDR3 sequence (DNA): TGTGCCAGCAGTCCGGGACAGCTCCTCTCCCCTACCTACGAGCAGTACTTC.

The chain employs TRBV30 and TRBJ1-3; D remains ambiguous. Germline CDR1 GTSNPN, CDR2 SVGIG (reference sequence). The CDR3 runs 14 residues. The V end was cut by 0 bases, the J end by 0 bases, with 6 bases between. As DNA, the CDR3 is TGTGCCTGGAGTGTACTGTCCTCTGGAAACACCATATATTTT. Protein sequence: CAWSVLSSGNTIYF.

The chain recombines TRBV28 with TRBJ1-6, with unresolved D. Trimming took 5 bases from V and 8 from J, leaving 13 bases between them. The germline V gene encodes CDR1 MDHEN and CDR2 SYDVKM. The CDR3 spans 14 residues. CDR3 loop: CASSQSLQHSPLHF. The CDR3 DNA reads TGTGCCAGCAGTCAGTCCCTGCAACATTCACCCCTCCACTTT.

This clone was seen once. The rearrangement joins TRBV6-4 to TRBJ2-5; 8 nucleotides align to TRBD2. This CDR3 region has 15 residues. Germline CDR1 and CDR2: MRHNA and SNTAGT. J gave up 2 bases and V 6 bases, and 8 bases lay outside the gene matches. The CDR3 coding sequence is TGTGCCAGCAGCCGAACCCCTAGCGGGCAAGAGACCCAGTACTTC. Amino acid sequence: CASSRTPSGQETQYF.

The table lists this clone with a count of one. The rearrangement links TRBV11-2 to TRBJ2-7; the match to TRBD1 covers 8 bases. The CDR3 length is 15 residues. Germline V gene sequence: CDR1 SGHAT, CDR2 FQNNGV. With 4 bases clipped from V and 2 bases from J, the junction kept 7 bases outside the gene matches. CDR3 sequence: CASSSPDRAAYEQYF. CDR3 bases: TGTGCCAGCAGCTCGCCGGACAGGGCCGCCTACGAGCAGTACTTC.

This clone showed up just a few times. This chain connects TRBV15 to TRBJ2-7, with 7 bases that match TRBD1. V trimming: 3 bases; J trimming: 2 bases; junction bases outside the gene matches: 7. In germline, CDR1 is LNHNV, CDR2 YYDKDF (reference sequence). CDR3 length: 15 amino acids. The CDR3, as DNA: TGTGCCACCAGCAGGATCAGGGGGAGCCCCTACGAGCAGTACTTC. Protein product: CATSRIRGSPYEQYF.

This sequence joins TRBV13 and TRBJ2-5, with 10 bases that match TRBD1. With 5 bases clipped from V and 1 base from J, the junction kept 7 bases outside the gene matches. The CDR3 loop spans 16 amino acids. Looked up from germline, CDR1 is PRHDT and CDR2 is FYEKMQ (reference sequence). As DNA, the CDR3 is TGTGCCAGCAGCCACCGGGACAGGGGAGGCCAAGAGACCCAGTACTTC. Protein product: CASSHRDRGGQETQYF.

The chain links TRBV30 to TRBJ1-2; the D is unclear. Between the trimmed V and J ends, which lost 0 bases and 6 bases, there was a span of 5 bases. Looked up from germline, CDR1 is GTSNPN and CDR2 is SVGIG (reference sequence). CDR3 size: 11 residues. CDR3 bases: TGTGCCTGGAGTGTACCGGATGGCTACACCTTC. Protein sequence: CAWSVPDGYTF.

For the CDR3, the DNA is TGTGCCAGCAGTTTTCGGACTAACGAAGATGAAAAACTGTTTTTT. It specifies CASSFRTNEDEKLFF. V is TRBV28 and J is TRBJ1-4; unclear D gene. This CDR3 has 15 amino acids. CDR1 MDHEN and CDR2 SYDVKM come from the germline V gene. V lost 3 bases and J 6 bases, leaving 14 bases between the germline ends.

Only a few counts were recorded for this clone. The chain combines TRBV7-9 with TRBJ2-2; 7 bases line up with TRBD1. Germline V gene data show CDR1 as SEHNR and CDR2 as FQNEAQ (reference sequence). The trim removed 5 bases at V and 0 bases at J, leaving 3 bases unmatched. The CDR3 contains 15 residues. The CDR3 bases are TGTGCCAGCAGCAAGGGACAGCCGAACACCGGGGAGCTGTTTTTT. Translation: CASSKGQPNTGELFF. Full variable domain (missing parts from reference TRBV7-9 and TRBJ2-2): DTGVSQNPRHKITKRGQNVTFRCDPISEHNRLYWYRQTLGQGPEFLTYFQNEAQLEKSRLLSDRFSAERPKGSFSTLEIQRTEQGDSAMYLCASSKGQPNTGELFFGEGSRLTVL.

The gene calls are TRBV7-9 and TRBJ1-1; 11 positions agree with TRBD1. Germline V lookup: CDR1 SEHNR, CDR2 FQNEAQ (reference sequence). CDR3 length: 14 amino acids. The V gene end was trimmed by 11 bases and the J gene end by 2 bases; junction bases not matched to a gene: 7. CDR3 sequence: CAPSGQGVNTEAFF. CDR3 coding DNA: TGTGCCCCTTCGGGACAGGGGGTAAACACTGAAGCTTTCTTT.

This chain connects TRBV3-1 (or the pseudogene TRBV3-2) to TRBJ2-4; tentative D call: TRBD1 (5 bases). V gave up 0 bases and J gave up 0 bases, with 18 bases separating them. Germline V gene sequence: CDR1 LGHDT, CDR2 YNNKEL (reference sequence). The CDR3 extends over 19 amino acids. CDR3 in amino acids: CASSQELPQAKVAKNIQYF. For the CDR3, the DNA is TGTGCCAGCAGCCAAGAACTACCACAGGCAAAGGTAGCCAAAAACATTCAGTACTTC.

A single count supports this clone. The chain recombines TRBV19 with TRBJ1-2; 7 positions agree with TRBD1. The V segment lost 4 bases and the J segment 8 bases; nucleotides outside the gene matches: 10. This CDR3 contains 14 residues. Per germline, CDR1 LNHDA and CDR2 SQIVND (reference sequence). CDR3 sequence: CASSKTFQGQGYTF. The CDR3 region has the DNA TGTGCCAGTAGTAAAACTTTCCAGGGACAGGGCTACACCTTC.

This chain joins TRBV5-6 and TRBJ2-2; D may be TRBD1 (5 bases). V lost 4 bases and J 2 bases, leaving 12 bases between the germline ends. The CDR3 has 15 residues. CDR1 SGHDT and CDR2 YYEEEE come from the germline V gene. The CDR3, as DNA: TGTGCCAGCAGCAAAAAGACAGCAAACACCGGGGAGCTGTTTTTT. Protein product: CASSKKTANTGELFF.

The chain employs TRBV10-3 and TRBJ1-5; D not resolved. Germline lookup yields CDR1 ENHRY and CDR2 SYGVKD. There are 12 residues in the CDR3. Trimming removed 3 bases at V and 4 bases at J, with 4 bases between. CDR3 amino acids: CAISDPNQPQHF. In DNA, the CDR3 is TGTGCCATCAGTGATCCGAATCAGCCCCAGCATTTT.

This clone was observed once. J is TRBJ2-7 and V is TRBV10-3, with 11 positions matching TRBD1. Trimming removed 9 bases from V and 5 bases from J; junction bases left unmatched: 6. Germline assignment: CDR1 ENHRY and CDR2 SYGVKD. The CDR3 runs 13 residues. The CDR3 region has the DNA TGTGCCATACGGTGGACAGGGGGCGACGAGCAGTACTTC. Amino acid sequence: CAIRWTGGDEQYF.

The chain employs TRBV9 and TRBJ1-3; 9 nucleotides line up with TRBD1. Germline assignment: CDR1 SGDLS and CDR2 YYNGEE. Unmatched junction bases numbered 3, after V lost 2 bases and J lost 3 bases. The CDR3 is 15 amino acids. In DNA form, the CDR3 reads TGTGCCAGCAGCGTTTCGGACAGGGGTGGAAACACCATATATTTT. Protein product: CASSVSDRGGNTIYF.

The chain couples TRBV28 to TRBJ2-1; 7 nucleotides agree with TRBD2. Per germline, CDR1 MDHEN and CDR2 SYDVKM. This CDR3 contains 16 residues. The junction had 13 bases not matched to a gene; V was cut back by 5 bases and J by 6 bases. The CDR3 DNA reads as TGTGCCAGCAGTCCGGGTGGAGGGAGGGCCTCCAATGAGCAGTTCTTC. This codes for CASSPGGGRASNEQFF. Together with reference TRBV28 and TRBJ2-1, the CDR3 gives the full variable domain: DVKVTQSSRYLVKRTGEKVFLECVQDMDHENMFWYRQDPGLGLRLIYFSYDVKMKEKGDIPEGYSVSREKKERFSLILESASTNQTSMYLCASSPGGGRASNEQFFGPGTRLTVL.

V and J are TRBV19 and TRBJ2-1; 10 bases are shared with TRBD2. CDR3 length equals 16 residues. Germline trimming cut 7 bases from V and 6 bases from J; bases unmatched to any gene: 12. The germline CDR1 and CDR2 sequences are LNHDA and SQIVND (reference sequence). The chain's CDR3 is CASTNRGAGGSNEQFF. The CDR3 coding sequence is TGTGCCAGTACCAACCGGGGAGCGGGAGGGAGCAATGAGCAGTTCTTC.